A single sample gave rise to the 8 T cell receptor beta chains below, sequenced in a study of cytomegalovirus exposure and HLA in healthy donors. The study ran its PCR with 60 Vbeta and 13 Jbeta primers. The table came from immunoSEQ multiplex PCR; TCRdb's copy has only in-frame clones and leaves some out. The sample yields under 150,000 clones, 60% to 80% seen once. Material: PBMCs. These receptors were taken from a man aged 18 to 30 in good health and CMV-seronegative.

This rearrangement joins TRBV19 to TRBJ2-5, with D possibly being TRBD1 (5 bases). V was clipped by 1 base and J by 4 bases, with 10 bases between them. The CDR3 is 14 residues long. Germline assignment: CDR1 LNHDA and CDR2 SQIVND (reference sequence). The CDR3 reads CASSIVQGSETQYF. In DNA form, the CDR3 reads TGTGCCAGTAGTATAGTGCAGGGATCAGAGACCCAGTACTTC.

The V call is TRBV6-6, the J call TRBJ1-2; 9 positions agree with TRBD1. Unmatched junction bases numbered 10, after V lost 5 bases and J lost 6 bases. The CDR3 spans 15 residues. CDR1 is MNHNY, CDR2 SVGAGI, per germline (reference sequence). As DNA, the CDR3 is TGTGCCAGCAGTGCCCGAGGACAGGGGAGGGATGGCTACACCTTC. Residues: CASSARGQGRDGYTF.

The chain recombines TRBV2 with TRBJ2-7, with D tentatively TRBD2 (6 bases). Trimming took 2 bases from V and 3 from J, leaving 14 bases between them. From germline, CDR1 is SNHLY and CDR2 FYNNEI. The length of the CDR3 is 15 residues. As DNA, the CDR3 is TGTGCCAGCAGTGAAATCTTGGGGGGAGACTACGAGCAGTACTTC. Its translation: CASSEILGGDYEQYF.

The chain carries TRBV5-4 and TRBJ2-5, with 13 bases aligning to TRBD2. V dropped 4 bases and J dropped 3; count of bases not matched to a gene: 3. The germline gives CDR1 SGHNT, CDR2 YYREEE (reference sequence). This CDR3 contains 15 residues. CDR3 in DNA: TGTGCCAGCAGCGAAGGACTAGCGGGGGAAGAGACCCAGTACTTC. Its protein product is CASSEGLAGEETQYF.

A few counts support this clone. The CDR3 region is CASSEVPAGYGYTF. The CDR3 bases are TGTGCCAGCAGTGAAGTCCCCGCGGGCTATGGCTACACCTTC. The V call is TRBV6-1, the J call TRBJ1-2; D is uncertain. The CDR3 is 14 amino acids. The germline CDR1 and CDR2 sequences are MNHNS and SASEGT. V was clipped by 1 base and J by 4 bases, with 10 bases between them.

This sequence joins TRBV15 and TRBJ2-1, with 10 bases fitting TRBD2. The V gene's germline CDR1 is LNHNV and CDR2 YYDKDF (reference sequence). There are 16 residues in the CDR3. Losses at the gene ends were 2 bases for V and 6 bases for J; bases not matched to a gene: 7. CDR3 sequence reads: CATSRYLAGASNEQFF. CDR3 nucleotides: TGTGCCACCAGCAGATACCTAGCGGGAGCTTCCAATGAGCAGTTCTTC.

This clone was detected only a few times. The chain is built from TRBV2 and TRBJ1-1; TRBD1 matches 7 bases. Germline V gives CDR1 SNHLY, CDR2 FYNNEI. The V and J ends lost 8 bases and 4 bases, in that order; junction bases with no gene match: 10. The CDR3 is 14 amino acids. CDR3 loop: CASGIGGSGTEAFF. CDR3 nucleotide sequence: TGTGCCAGCGGCATAGGGGGCTCAGGCACTGAAGCTTTCTTT.

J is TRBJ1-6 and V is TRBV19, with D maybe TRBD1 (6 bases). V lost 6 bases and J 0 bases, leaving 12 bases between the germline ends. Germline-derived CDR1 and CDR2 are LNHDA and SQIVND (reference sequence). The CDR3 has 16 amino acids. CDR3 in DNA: TGTGCCAGTAGAATGACAGGTCTCTCCTATAATTCACCCCTCCACTTT. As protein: CASRMTGLSYNSPLHF.